The T cell receptor (beta chain) described here comes from a study of blood T cell repertoires in COVID-19. Enrolment of Seattle patients took place during active infection, and they were followed longitudinally. Germline assignment: CDR1 SGHTA and CDR2 FQGNSA. The CDR3 is made up of 16 amino acids. The V end was cut by 1 base, the J end by 2 bases, with 11 bases between. Authors' processing steps: Amplification with reference gene primers provided the estimates of nucleated cell counts. TCRdb keeps only in-frame clones here, not all; method: immunoSEQ multiplex PCR. From that table come the V and J calls and clone size; the DNA was used to work out D and trimming. The repertoire holds about 310,000 clones, with 90% as singletons.

This clonotype was obtained from a woman between 40 and 55 years old with COVID-19, enrolled during active disease. The specimen was peripheral blood. The genes are TRBV7-2 and TRBJ2-2; D may be TRBD2 (6 bases). The CDR3 spells CASSLGRGSNTGELFF. DNA of the CDR3: TGTGCCAGCAGCTTAGGGCGGGGTTCTAACACCGGGGAGCTGTTTTTT. The full variable domain, completed using reference TRBV7-2 and TRBJ2-2, is GAGVSQSPSNKVTEKGKDVELRCDPISGHTALYWYRQSLGQGLEFLIYFQGNSAPDKSGLPSDRFSAERTGGSVSTLTIQRTQQEDSAVYLCASSLGRGSNTGELFFGEGSRLTVL.